The 20 T cell receptor beta chains below all came from one sample that was sequenced in a study of cytomegalovirus exposure and HLA in healthy donors. Primers for the PCR totalled 60 Vbeta and 13 Jbeta. Profiled with immunoSEQ multiplex PCR; TCRdb holds only in-frame clones, not every one. The data show roughly 130,000 clones, with approximately 80% seen just once and around 0.7% held by the top ten. The material sequenced was PBMCs. The receptors shown here come from a man aged 18 to 35 in good health and CMV-seronegative.

The chain employs TRBV5-6 and TRBJ2-2, with unresolved D. V was clipped by 4 bases and J by 2 bases, with 3 bases between them. Germline V gene sequence: CDR1 SGHDT, CDR2 YYEEEE. The CDR3 has 12 residues. The CDR3, as DNA: TGTGCCAGCAGCCTAAACACCGGGGAGCTGTTTTTT. Its protein is CASSLNTGELFF.

The rearrangement links TRBV4-1 to TRBJ1-1; TRBD1 matches 8 bases. Trimming took 6 bases from V and 6 from J; bases not matched to a gene: 12. Germline-derived CDR1 and CDR2 are MGHRA and YSYEKL. The CDR3 length is 15 residues. The CDR3 loop reads CASSLRTGSDPEAFF. The DNA of the CDR3 is TGCGCCAGCAGTTTGAGGACAGGGTCGGACCCTGAAGCTTTCTTT.

The V and J genes are TRBV7-8 and TRBJ1-2; 10 bases align to TRBD1. The germline gives CDR1 SGHVS, CDR2 FQNEAQ. V lost 3 bases to trimming and J lost 3 bases; unmatched junction nucleotides: 4. The CDR3 contains 15 residues. CDR3 nucleotide sequence: TGTGCCAGCAGCTTTGAGACAGGGGGCTACTATGGCTACACCTTC. Amino acid sequence: CASSFETGGYYGYTF.

The rearrangement uses TRBV5-1 and TRBJ2-3; 13 nucleotides match TRBD2. This CDR3 has 16 amino acids. V was pared by 4 bases and J by 2 bases, with 4 bases of the junction left unmatched. In germline, CDR1 is SGHRS, CDR2 YFSETQ. CDR3 sequence reads: CASSTGTSGVTDTQYF. The CDR3 DNA sequence: TGCGCCAGCAGCACGGGGACTAGCGGGGTCACAGATACGCAGTATTTT.

The CDR3 loop is CASSLSSGAWGYTF. DNA for the CDR3: TGTGCCAGCAGTTTATCTTCGGGAGCGTGGGGCTACACCTTC. The chain is built from TRBV28 and TRBJ1-2; D remains unclear. The germline gives CDR1 MDHEN, CDR2 SYDVKM. There are 14 residues in the CDR3. The ends were cut back, 1 base at V and 8 bases at J, with 14 bases in the middle.

As regards this clone: Other DNA sequences from this sample encode an identical CDR3 as well. The chain has TRBV29-1 and TRBJ2-3; TRBD1 aligns across 9 bases. The length of the CDR3 is 12 residues. The germline CDR1 and CDR2 sequences are SQVTM and ANQGSEA. Trimming took 6 bases from V and 3 from J; bases not matched to a gene: 1. The CDR3 nucleotides read TGCAGCGTAGACAGGGGGACAGATACGCAGTATTTT. As protein: CSVDRGTDTQYF.

The chain is built from TRBV28 and TRBJ1-6; no clear D gene. Germline V gives CDR1 MDHEN, CDR2 SYDVKM. The V and J ends lost 5 bases and 8 bases respectively, with 16 bases between them. This CDR3 region has 15 residues. The CDR3 region has the DNA TGTGCCAGCAGTATAAGTGAGGGTTATCATTCACCCCTCCACTTT. This codes for CASSISEGYHSPLHF.

The table lists this clone with a few counts. J is TRBJ1-2 and V is TRBV5-6; 10 bases line up with TRBD1. The CDR3 spans 14 residues. The germline gives CDR1 SGHDT, CDR2 YYEEEE. V lost 0 bases and J lost 4; bases outside the gene matches: 0. CDR3 sequence (DNA): TGTGCCAGCAGCTTGGGGGACAGGGGCTATGGCTACACCTTC. Encoded protein: CASSLGDRGYGYTF.

This rearrangement joins TRBV30 to TRBJ2-5, with 7 bases matching TRBD1. The CDR3 runs 15 residues. The germline V gene has CDR1 GTSNPN and CDR2 SVGIG (reference sequence). V gave up 0 bases and J gave up 5 bases; unmatched junction bases: 9. Here the CDR3 reads CAWSVKGASRETQYF. In nucleotides, the CDR3 is TGTGCCTGGAGTGTAAAGGGGGCTAGCCGCGAGACCCAGTACTTC.

The chain employs TRBV7-2 and TRBJ2-1, with D tentatively TRBD1 (6 bases). V was clipped by 1 base and J by 6 bases, with 10 bases between them. CDR3 length: 14 residues. Germline values: CDR1 SGHTA, CDR2 FQGNSA. CDR3 protein: CASSLGGRGNEQFF. The CDR3 DNA reads TGTGCCAGCAGCTTAGGGGGCAGGGGCAATGAGCAGTTCTTC.

This chain joins TRBV6-1 and TRBJ1-6; D is uncertain. The CDR3 extends over 14 amino acids. The V end lost 1 base, the J end lost 7 bases, and 8 bases lay between the germline ends. The germline gives CDR1 MNHNS, CDR2 SASEGT. Here the CDR3 DNA reads TGTGCCAGCAGTGAAGACCGCTACAATTCACCCCTCCACTTT. Protein sequence: CASSEDRYNSPLHF.

This chain uses TRBV5-4 with TRBJ2-1; D may be TRBD2 (5 bases). The CDR3 sequence is 15 residues long. CDR1 is SGHNT and CDR2 is YYREEE in the germline V gene (reference sequence). V lost 0 bases to trimming and J lost 0 bases, with 7 bases between them. CDR3: CASSLGGSSYNEQFF. The DNA for the CDR3 is TGTGCCAGCAGCTTGGGAGGGAGCTCCTACAATGAGCAGTTCTTC.

A word on this clone: The germline gene is not matched at one end of the junction; a read error may be the cause. V is TRBV28 and J is TRBJ1-5, with a tentative D call TRBD1 (6 bases). Germline V gene sequence: CDR1 MDHEN, CDR2 SYDVKM. This CDR3 is built from 15 residues. CDR3 coding DNA: TGTGCCAGCAGGTCCCCTCAGGGGAGCAATCAGTCCCAGCATTTT. Translated, it gives CASRSPQGSNQSQHF.

The chain uses TRBV13 and TRBJ2-1; maybe TRBD1 (6 bases). CDR1 is PRHDT and CDR2 is FYEKMQ in the germline V gene (reference sequence). V dropped 7 bases and J dropped 2 bases, with 18 bases sitting between them. This CDR3 has 16 amino acids. In DNA, the CDR3 is TGTGCCAGCAATTTGGCTTGGAGGACAGCCTACAATGAGCAGTTCTTC. Protein sequence: CASNLAWRTAYNEQFF. The full variable domain, rest sourced from reference TRBV13 and TRBJ2-1, is AAGVIQSPRHLIKEKRETATLKCYPIPRHDTVYWYQQGPGQDPQFLISFYEKMQSDKGSIPDRFSAQQFSDYHSELNMSSLELGDSALYFCASNLAWRTAYNEQFFGPGTRLTVL.

The V gene is TRBV7-9, the J gene TRBJ1-4; D is unclear. The V and J ends lost 5 bases and 3 bases respectively, with 13 bases between them. The CDR3 length is 15 residues. Germline loops: CDR1 SEHNR, CDR2 FQNEAQ (reference sequence). CDR3 nucleotide sequence: TGTGCCAGCAGCCCCCATCAGTTGCCTAATGAAAAACTGTTTTTT. Translated: CASSPHQLPNEKLFF.

The V and J genes are TRBV9 and TRBJ2-3, with 10 bases aligning to TRBD2. V shed 1 base, J shed 2 bases, and the junction held 7 bases outside the gene matches. The germline V gene has CDR1 SGDLS and CDR2 YYNGEE. The CDR3 has 17 amino acids. CDR3 residues: CASSVIASGGLTDTQYF. In DNA, the CDR3 is TGTGCCAGCAGCGTAATCGCTAGCGGGGGCCTCACAGATACGCAGTATTTT.

CDR3 nucleotide sequence: TGTGCCTGGAGTGTGGAGGGGTTGGGATATGGCTACACCTTC. It translates to CAWSVEGLGYGYTF. The V gene is TRBV30, the J gene TRBJ1-2, with D possibly matching TRBD1 (5 bases). CDR3 size: 14 residues. V was cut by 0 bases and J by 5 bases, with 13 bases left in between. In germline, CDR1 is GTSNPN, CDR2 SVGIG (reference sequence).

The chain uses TRBV19 and TRBJ1-2; D is undetermined. From germline, CDR1 is LNHDA and CDR2 SQIVND (reference sequence). V was shortened by 3 bases and J by 4 bases, with 21 bases between the two germline ends. The CDR3 is 17 residues long. This chain's CDR3 is CASSMLEAGVGSYGYTF. The CDR3 bases are TGTGCCAGTAGTATGCTGGAGGCGGGAGTCGGCTCCTATGGCTACACCTTC.

This clone occurred once. The CDR3 is CATSRARERGYTF. DNA of the CDR3: TGTGCCACCAGCAGAGCTAGGGAGAGGGGCTACACCTTC. This sequence joins TRBV15 and TRBJ1-2; no reliable D call. Germline CDR1 is LNHNV and CDR2 is YYDKDF (reference sequence). V was shortened by 1 base and J by 8 bases, with 11 bases between the two germline ends. The CDR3 is 13 amino acids. Supplemented by reference TRBV15 and TRBJ1-2, the full variable domain reads DAMVIQNPRYQVTQFGKPVTLSCSQTLNHNVMYWYQQKSSQAPKLLFHYYDKDFNNEADTPDNFQSRRPNTSFCFLDIRSPGLGDTAMYLCATSRARERGYTFGSGTRLTVV.

The V and J genes are TRBV27 and TRBJ1-2, with TRBD1 identical over 8 bases. Germline V CDR1 and CDR2: MNHEY, SMNVEV (reference sequence). V dropped 4 bases and J dropped 4; count of bases not matched to a gene: 8. The CDR3 is made up of 15 amino acids. CDR3 region: CASSSNRGIRYGYTF. DNA of the CDR3: TGTGCCAGCAGTTCAAACAGGGGGATACGCTATGGCTACACCTTC.